Below are 14 T cell receptor beta chains sequenced from a single sample in a study of ipilimumab plus nivolumab after autologous stem cell transplantation. Sequencing used immunoSEQ multiplex PCR; TCRdb keeps in-frame clones, though not all of them. The data hold fewer than 45,000 clones, with 80% to 95% observed a single time. Sample: PBMCs, taken in a trial of ipilimumab plus nivolumab as post-transplant consolidation. Receptors originate from a male donor with multiple myeloma.

This clone was seen a few times. This sequence joins TRBV5-6 and TRBJ1-6, with TRBD1 as a possible D gene (5 bases). The CDR3 runs 16 residues. Germline lookup yields CDR1 SGHDT and CDR2 YYEEEE. V was pared by 3 bases and J by 0 bases, with 10 bases between. CDR3 region: CASSSGTGSYNSPLHF. In nucleotides, the CDR3 is TGTGCCAGCAGCTCCGGGACTGGCTCCTATAATTCACCCCTCCACTTT.

Regarding this clone: Relative to the germline gene, one junction end is altered; a read error may explain this. This rearrangement joins TRBV30 to TRBJ2-3, with D perhaps TRBD1 (5 bases). The CDR3 has 13 amino acids. CDR1 is GTSNPN, CDR2 SVGIG, per germline (reference sequence). CDR3 residues: CAWSVRATGTQYF. CDR3 bases: TGTGCCTGGAGTGTACGGGCAACAGGTACGCAGTATTTT.

The chain couples TRBV7-2 to TRBJ1-2; D call uncertain. The CDR3 loop spans 14 amino acids. Germline CDR1 SGHTA, CDR2 FQGNSA. The V end lost 3 bases, the J end lost 4 bases, and 12 bases lay between the germline ends. The CDR3 spells CASSFGEGGYGYTF. CDR3 nucleotide sequence: TGTGCCAGCAGCTTTGGGGAAGGAGGCTATGGCTACACCTTC.

The rearrangement uses TRBV7-9 and TRBJ2-7, with D possibly matching TRBD1 (6 bases). Germline V gene data show CDR1 as SEHNR and CDR2 as FQNEAQ (reference sequence). Between the trimmed V and J ends, which lost 5 bases and 12 bases, there was a span of 17 bases. CDR3 length equals 12 residues. The CDR3 region has the DNA TGTGCCAGCAGCGAAGGGGGTCCATTGCCGTACTTC. It specifies CASSEGGPLPYF.

The rearrangement joins TRBV30 to TRBJ1-1; D gene unclear. The CDR3 consists of 13 residues. V gave up 0 bases and J gave up 7 bases, with 12 bases separating them. Per the germline V gene, CDR1 is GTSNPN and CDR2 is SVGIG (reference sequence). The CDR3 loop reads CAWSVPPNGEAFF. In nucleotides, the CDR3 is TGTGCCTGGAGTGTACCCCCGAACGGTGAAGCTTTCTTT.

The J gene is TRBJ1-2, the V gene TRBV28; perhaps TRBD1 as D (5 bases). V was shortened by 1 base and J by 4 bases, with 10 bases between the two germline ends. There are 14 residues in the CDR3. Germline V gene lookup returns CDR1 MDHEN and CDR2 SYDVKM. CDR3 bases: TGTGCCAGCAGTTTATCGGGAGGGGTCTATGGCTACACCTTC. Translated: CASSLSGGVYGYTF.

CDR3 residues: CASSFPAGQGTPANTGELFF. The CDR3 bases are TGCGCCAGCAGCTTCCCCGCGGGACAGGGGACACCCGCGAACACCGGGGAGCTGTTTTTT. The chain links TRBV4-1 to TRBJ2-2; 10 nucleotides match TRBD1. Losses at the gene ends were 5 bases for V and 0 bases for J; bases not matched to a gene: 15. Germline loops: CDR1 MGHRA, CDR2 YSYEKL. The CDR3 totals 20 residues.

The CDR3 DNA follows: TGTGCCAGCAGCCCTCGACAGGGGTTGAGCACAGATACGCAGTATTTT. It encodes CASSPRQGLSTDTQYF. The chain is built from TRBV7-6 and TRBJ2-3, with 8 nucleotides matching TRBD1. This CDR3 comprises 16 residues. Losses at the gene ends were 5 bases for V and 0 bases for J; bases not matched to a gene: 7. Looked up from germline, CDR1 is SGHVS and CDR2 is FNYEAQ.

The chain combines TRBV28 with TRBJ2-1, with TRBD2 identical over 8 bases. The CDR3 sequence is 16 residues long. The V and J ends lost 5 bases and 10 bases, in that order; junction bases with no gene match: 16. Germline values: CDR1 MDHEN, CDR2 SYDVKM. The CDR3 spells CASSQLTGGGFSEQFF. In DNA, the CDR3 is TGTGCCAGCAGTCAGCTAACGGGGGGGGGCTTCTCCGAGCAGTTCTTC. The entire variable domain, with the rest obtained from reference TRBV28 and TRBJ2-1, is as follows: DVKVTQSSRYLVKRTGEKVFLECVQDMDHENMFWYRQDPGLGLRLIYFSYDVKMKEKGDIPEGYSVSREKKERFSLILESASTNQTSMYLCASSQLTGGGFSEQFFGPGTRLTVL.

By share, this clone ranks as medium-sized. Mismatch with germline at one junction end may stem from a read error. The genes are TRBV7-7 and TRBJ1-1; D unclear. CDR3 length equals 13 residues. Per the germline V gene, CDR1 is SSHAT and CDR2 is FNYEAQ (reference sequence). The CDR3 protein is CASSLSESTEAFF. The CDR3 coding sequence is TGTGCTAGCAGCTTATCAGAGAGCACTGAAGCTTTCTTT.

The CDR3 is CASSLSGGVLTEAFF. The CDR3 DNA reads as TGTGCCAGCAGTTTATCGGGAGGTGTGCTCACTGAAGCTTTCTTT. The chain couples TRBV27 to TRBJ1-1; no firm D call. Per the germline V gene, CDR1 is MNHEY and CDR2 is SMNVEV (reference sequence). The CDR3 is 15 amino acids. V was trimmed by 0 bases and J by 4 bases, leaving 12 bases between them.

The rearrangement joins TRBV27 to TRBJ2-3; D uncertain. The CDR3 extends over 13 amino acids. The V and J ends lost 2 bases and 2 bases respectively, with 5 bases between them. Per the germline V gene, CDR1 is MNHEY and CDR2 is SMNVEV (reference sequence). The CDR3 sequence: CASSLHSTDTQYF. For the CDR3, the DNA is TGTGCCAGCAGTTTACACTCCACAGATACGCAGTATTTT.

The gene calls are TRBV5-6 and TRBJ1-5; D is unclear. CDR1 is SGHDT, CDR2 YYEEEE, per germline. Trimming left V 1 base short and J 3 bases short, with 8 bases between. The CDR3 has 14 residues. The CDR3 spells CASSLPIYNQPQHF. CDR3 bases: TGTGCCAGCAGCTTGCCGATCTACAATCAGCCCCAGCATTTT. Together with reference TRBV5-6 and TRBJ1-5, the CDR3 gives the full variable domain: DAGVTQSPTHLIKTRGQQVTLRCSPKSGHDTVSWYQQALGQGPQFIFQYYEEEERQRGNFPDRFSGHQFPNYSSELNVNALLLGDSALYLCASSLPIYNQPQHFGDGTRLSIL.

The rearrangement joins TRBV7-9 to TRBJ2-3, with a tentative D call TRBD1 (5 bases). Germline CDR1 SEHNR, CDR2 FQNEAQ (reference sequence). The CDR3 totals 15 residues. With 2 bases removed from V and 0 bases from J, the gap between germline ends came to 9 bases. This chain's CDR3 is CASSLRTFSTDTQYF. The CDR3 bases are TGTGCCAGCAGCTTAAGGACATTTAGCACAGATACGCAGTATTTT.